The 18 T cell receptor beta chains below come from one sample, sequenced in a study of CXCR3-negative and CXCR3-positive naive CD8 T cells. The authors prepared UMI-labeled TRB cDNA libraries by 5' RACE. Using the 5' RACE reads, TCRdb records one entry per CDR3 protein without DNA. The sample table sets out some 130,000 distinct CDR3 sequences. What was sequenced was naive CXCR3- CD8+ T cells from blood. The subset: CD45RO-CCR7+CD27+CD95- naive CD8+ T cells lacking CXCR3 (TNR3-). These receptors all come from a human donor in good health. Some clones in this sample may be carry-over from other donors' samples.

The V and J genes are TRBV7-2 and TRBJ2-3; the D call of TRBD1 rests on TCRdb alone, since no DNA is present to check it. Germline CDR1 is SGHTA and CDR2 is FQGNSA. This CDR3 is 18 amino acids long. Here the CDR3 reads CASSLVAPDTLGTDTQYF.

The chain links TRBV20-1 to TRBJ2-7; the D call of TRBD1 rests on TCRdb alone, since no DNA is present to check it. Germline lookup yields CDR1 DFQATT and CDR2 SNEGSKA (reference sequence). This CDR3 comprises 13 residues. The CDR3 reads CSATDRGNYEQYF.

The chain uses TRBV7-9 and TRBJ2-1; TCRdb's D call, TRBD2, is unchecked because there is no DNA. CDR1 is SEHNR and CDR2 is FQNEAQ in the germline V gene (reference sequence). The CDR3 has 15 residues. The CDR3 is CASSPGLAVDNEQFF. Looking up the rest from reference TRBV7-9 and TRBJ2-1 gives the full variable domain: DTGVSQNPRHKITKRGQNVTFRCDPISEHNRLYWYRQTLGQGPEFLTYFQNEAQLEKSRLLSDRFSAERPKGSFSTLEIQRTEQGDSAMYLCASSPGLAVDNEQFFGPGTRLTVL.

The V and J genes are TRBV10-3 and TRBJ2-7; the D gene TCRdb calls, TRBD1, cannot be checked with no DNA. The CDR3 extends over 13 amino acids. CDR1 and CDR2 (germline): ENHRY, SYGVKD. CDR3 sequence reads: CAISLGQAYEQYF.

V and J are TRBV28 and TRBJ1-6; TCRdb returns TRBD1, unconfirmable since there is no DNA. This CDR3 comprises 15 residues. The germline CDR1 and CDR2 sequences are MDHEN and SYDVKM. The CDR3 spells CASSLLTGGLSPLHF.

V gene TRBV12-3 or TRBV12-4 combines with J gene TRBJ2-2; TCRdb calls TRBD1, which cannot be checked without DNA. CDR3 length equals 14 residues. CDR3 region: CASCEGGTTGELFF.

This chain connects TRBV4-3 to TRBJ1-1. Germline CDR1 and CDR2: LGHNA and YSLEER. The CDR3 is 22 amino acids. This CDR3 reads CASSQDLGQPTHWDYMNTEAFF.

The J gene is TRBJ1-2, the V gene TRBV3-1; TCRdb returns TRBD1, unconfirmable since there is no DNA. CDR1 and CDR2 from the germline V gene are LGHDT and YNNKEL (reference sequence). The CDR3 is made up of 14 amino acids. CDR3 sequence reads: CASSQDDRVGGYTF.

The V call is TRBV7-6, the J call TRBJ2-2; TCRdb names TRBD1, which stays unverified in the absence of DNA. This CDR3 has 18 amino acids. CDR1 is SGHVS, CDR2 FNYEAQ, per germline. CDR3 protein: CASSREPPGQGYTGELFF.

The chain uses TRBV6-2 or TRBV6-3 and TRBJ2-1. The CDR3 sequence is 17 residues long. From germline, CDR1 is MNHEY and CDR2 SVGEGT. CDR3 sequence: CASSYEVNGASYNEQFF.

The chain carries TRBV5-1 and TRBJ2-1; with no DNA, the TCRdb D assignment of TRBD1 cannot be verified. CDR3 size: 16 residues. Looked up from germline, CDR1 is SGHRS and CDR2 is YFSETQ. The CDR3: CASSLSVGQVYNEQFF.

The CDR3 loop reads CASSHQPVGGSYTGELFF. V usage is TRBV4-1 and J usage is TRBJ2-2; TCRdb's assignment of TRBD1 cannot be checked, as there is no DNA. The CDR3 is made up of 18 amino acids. The germline V gene has CDR1 MGHRA and CDR2 YSYEKL.

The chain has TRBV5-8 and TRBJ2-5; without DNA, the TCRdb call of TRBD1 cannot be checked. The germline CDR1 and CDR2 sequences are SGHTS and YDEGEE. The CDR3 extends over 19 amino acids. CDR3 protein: CASSWGVRTGGMWQETQYF. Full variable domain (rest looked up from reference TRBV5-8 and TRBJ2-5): EAGVTQSPTHLIKTRGQQATLRCSPISGHTSVYWYQQALGLGLQFLLWYDEGEERNRGNFPPRFSGRQFPNYSSELNVNALELEDSALYLCASSWGVRTGGMWQETQYFGPGTRLLVL.

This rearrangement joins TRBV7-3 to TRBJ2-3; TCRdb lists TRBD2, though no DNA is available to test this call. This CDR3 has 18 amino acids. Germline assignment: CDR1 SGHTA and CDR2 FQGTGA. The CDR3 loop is CASSLTYLAGGPPDTQYF.

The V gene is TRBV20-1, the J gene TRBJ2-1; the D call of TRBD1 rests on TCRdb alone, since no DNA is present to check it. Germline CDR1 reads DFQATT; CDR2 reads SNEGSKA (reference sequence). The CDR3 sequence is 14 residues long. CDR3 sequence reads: CSAIPPGGGNEQFF.

The CDR3 spells CASGSHQVGNEQFF. The gene calls are TRBV28 and TRBJ2-1. The V gene's germline CDR1 is MDHEN and CDR2 SYDVKM. CDR3 length: 14 residues.

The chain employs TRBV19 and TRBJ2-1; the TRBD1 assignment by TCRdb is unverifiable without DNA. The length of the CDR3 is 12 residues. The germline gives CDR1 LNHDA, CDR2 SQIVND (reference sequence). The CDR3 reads CASSNWGDEQFF.

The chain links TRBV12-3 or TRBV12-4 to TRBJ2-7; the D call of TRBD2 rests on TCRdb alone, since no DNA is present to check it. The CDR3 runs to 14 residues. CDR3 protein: CASSLGLAGGEQYF.